The 24 T cell receptor beta chains below were found in one sample sequenced in a study of response to subunit inactivated influenza vaccine. TCRdb reprocessed the RT-PCR reads via MiXCR and lists one record per CDR3 protein. The repertoire holds roughly 570,000 distinct CDR3 sequences, with 10% to 15% as singletons. Material: PBMCs from blood, obtained roughly 46 days after vaccination. Every receptor here comes from a man over 45 who received an inactivated influenza vaccine.

This clonotype was seen only a few times. The CDR3 DNA reads TGTGCCAGCTCGGGGGCGACAGGGCTCGCTGAAGCTTTCTTT. It yields the protein CASSGATGLAEAFF. The rearrangement joins TRBV18 to TRBJ1-1; the match to TRBD1 covers 7 bases. J lost 6 bases, V lost 6 bases, and 10 bases had no gene match. CDR3 size: 14 residues. CDR1 is KGHSH, CDR2 LQKENI, per germline.

In this sample, this clonotype turned up many times. The V call is TRBV5-1, the J call TRBJ2-1, with TRBD1 matching 8 bases. The V gene end was trimmed by 7 bases and the J gene end by 6 bases; junction bases not matched to a gene: 9. Germline V gene sequence: CDR1 SGHRS, CDR2 YFSETQ. The CDR3 is 14 residues long. CDR3 in amino acids: CASGTGTGVNEQFF. The CDR3 bases are TGCGCCAGCGGGACCGGGACAGGTGTCAATGAGCAGTTCTTC.

The chain is built from TRBV6-1 and TRBJ2-2, with TRBD2 matching 8 bases. Trimming cost V 6 bases and J 1 base; bases outside gene matches: 1. This CDR3 spans 14 amino acids. Germline CDR1 and CDR2: MNHNS and SASEGT. Here the CDR3 reads CASRSGRNTGELFF. In DNA form, the CDR3 reads TGTGCCAGCAGGAGCGGGAGGAACACCGGGGAGCTGTTTTTT.

This clonotype showed up just a few times. The chain has TRBV10-3 and TRBJ2-7; D is ambiguous. There are 13 residues in the CDR3. Germline V gene lookup returns CDR1 ENHRY and CDR2 SYGVKD. The V and J ends lost 7 bases and 2 bases respectively, with 12 bases between them. The CDR3 loop is CAITSPGTYEQYF. Here the CDR3 DNA reads TGTGCCATCACCTCCCCTGGGACCTACGAGCAGTACTTC.

In its sample, this clonotype was seen a few times. V is TRBV18 and J is TRBJ1-5, with 7 bases identical to TRBD1. Per the germline V gene, CDR1 is KGHSH and CDR2 is LQKENI. The CDR3 consists of 17 residues. J lost 1 base, V lost 6 bases, and 12 bases had no gene match. CDR3 DNA sequence: TGTGCCAGCTCCTACACCAGGCAGGGGGTAAGCAATCAGCCCCAGCATTTT. This translates into CASSYTRQGVSNQPQHF.

The chain is built from TRBV27 and TRBJ2-7, with 7 bases matching TRBD2. The CDR3 totals 16 residues. The V and J ends lost 6 bases and 3 bases, in that order; junction bases with no gene match: 14. Germline values: CDR1 MNHEY, CDR2 SMNVEV (reference sequence). DNA for the CDR3: TGTGCCAGCAGCCCCTCGCCCGGGCGGGGGTACTACGAGCAGTACTTC. As protein: CASSPSPGRGYYEQYF.

This clonotype has only a few counts. The genes are TRBV6-1 and TRBJ2-7; TRBD1 aligns across 9 bases. Germline CDR1 MNHNS, CDR2 SASEGT. V was pared by 7 bases and J by 6 bases, with 16 bases of the junction left unmatched. This CDR3 has 16 residues. The CDR3 sequence: CASTLTGGLPGREQYF. The CDR3 nucleotides read TGTGCCAGCACCCTGACAGGGGGGTTGCCAGGGCGCGAGCAGTACTTC.

In nucleotides, the CDR3 is TGTGCCAGCACCGCCGGGGGACAGGGGACTGAAGCTTTCTTT. Encoded protein: CASTAGGQGTEAFF. The V call is TRBV6-1, the J call TRBJ1-1, with TRBD1 matching 10 bases. The CDR3 loop spans 14 amino acids. With V trimmed by 7 bases and J by 5 bases, 7 bases remained unmatched. Germline-derived CDR1 and CDR2 are MNHNS and SASEGT.

This clonotype was detected only a few times. The chain couples TRBV9 to TRBJ1-6, with D possibly TRBD1 on 6 matching bases. The CDR3 length is 15 residues. The germline V and J ends were trimmed by 0 bases and 8 bases, with 12 bases remaining between them. Germline V gene data show CDR1 as SGDLS and CDR2 as YYNGEE. The CDR3 here is CASSVAVAGDSPLHF. CDR3 DNA: TGTGCCAGCAGCGTAGCGGTGGCAGGGGATTCACCCCTCCACTTT.

V gene TRBV2 combines with J gene TRBJ2-7, with D tentatively TRBD1 (5 bases). CDR1 is SNHLY and CDR2 is FYNNEI in the germline V gene. CDR3 length equals 12 residues. V was trimmed by 4 bases and J by 4 bases, leaving 8 bases between them. CDR3 loop: CASSVKGYEQYF. The CDR3 nucleotides are TGTGCCAGCAGTGTCAAGGGGTACGAGCAGTACTTC.

This clonotype was seen ten or more times. The chain is built from TRBV5-1 and TRBJ2-7, with 7 bases lining up with TRBD1. With V trimmed by 4 bases and J by 0 bases, 4 bases remained unmatched. This CDR3 has 14 amino acids. Germline loops: CDR1 SGHRS, CDR2 YFSETQ. The CDR3 bases are TGCGCCAGCAGCCCCGGACAGGACTCCTACGAGCAGTACTTC. This encodes CASSPGQDSYEQYF.

This clonotype was observed a handful of times. V is TRBV6-5 and J is TRBJ2-7; 9 bases map to TRBD1. Germline assignment: CDR1 MNHEY and CDR2 SVGAGI. This CDR3 region has 16 residues. V trimming: 2 bases; J trimming: 3 bases; junction bases outside the gene matches: 8. CDR3 in amino acids: CASSYRDRAQNYEQYF. CDR3 nucleotides: TGTGCCAGCAGTTACCGGGACAGGGCCCAAAACTACGAGCAGTACTTC.

This clonotype was seen at least ten times. The chain links TRBV3-1 to TRBJ2-1; 12 bases fit TRBD2. Germline lookup yields CDR1 LGHDT and CDR2 YNNKEL (reference sequence). The length of the CDR3 is 14 residues. V shed 3 bases, J shed 8 bases, and the junction held 2 bases outside the gene matches. The CDR3 protein is CASSQTSGSYEQFF. CDR3 DNA sequence: TGTGCCAGCAGCCAGACTAGCGGGAGCTATGAGCAGTTCTTC.

The J gene is TRBJ2-7, the V gene TRBV6-2 or TRBV6-3; no definite D call. Looked up from germline, CDR1 is MNHEY and CDR2 is SVGEGT. The CDR3 extends over 12 amino acids. V was trimmed by 1 base and J by 6 bases, leaving 7 bases between them. The CDR3 protein is CASSYFGSEQYF. The CDR3 nucleotides are TGTGCCAGCAGTTACTTCGGTTCCGAGCAGTACTTC.

The genes are TRBV6-1 and TRBJ2-7, with D hard to call. This CDR3 is built from 16 residues. Germline V gives CDR1 MNHNS, CDR2 SASEGT. Deletions cut 6 bases from V and 0 bases from J, with 18 bases between. This CDR3 is CASSALGRASSYEQYF. The DNA for the CDR3 is TGTGCCAGCAGCGCCCTGGGTAGGGCCAGCTCCTACGAGCAGTACTTC.

Many counts were recorded for this clonotype. The J gene is TRBJ1-4, the V gene TRBV5-1, with 7 bases aligning to TRBD1. The germline gives CDR1 SGHRS, CDR2 YFSETQ. The CDR3 has 15 residues. V was clipped by 3 bases and J by 4 bases; unmatched bases: 6. DNA for the CDR3: TGCGCCAGCAGCTCGGGACAGTGGGGTAATGAAAAACTGTTTTTT. This encodes CASSSGQWGNEKLFF.

CDR3 in DNA: TGTGCCAGCAGCCAAGGAAAGATAGCGGGGGGCCAAGAGACCCAGTACTTC. Translating it yields CASSQGKIAGGQETQYF. The V gene is TRBV3-1, the J gene TRBJ2-5, with 10 bases aligning to TRBD2. The germline CDR1 and CDR2 sequences are LGHDT and YNNKEL (reference sequence). Germline trimming cut 1 base from V and 1 base from J; bases unmatched to any gene: 6. CDR3 length: 17 residues.

This chain uses TRBV20-1 with TRBJ2-1; TRBD2 is a possible D gene (7 bases). Trimming took off 3 bases at V and 2 bases at J, with 11 bases between the two ends. Germline CDR1 and CDR2: DFQATT and SNEGSKA (reference sequence). The CDR3 runs 14 residues. The CDR3 is CSASAGATYNEQFF. The CDR3 DNA reads as TGCAGTGCTAGCGCGGGGGCCACCTACAATGAGCAGTTCTTC.

The table lists this clonotype with many counts. The chain carries TRBV12-3 or TRBV12-4 and TRBJ1-1; TRBD1 aligns across 8 bases. V trimming: 5 bases; J trimming: 1 base; junction bases outside the gene matches: 3. CDR3 length: 14 amino acids. The CDR3 DNA reads as TGTGCCAGCAGTCTTACAGGGGGGAACACTGAAGCTTTCTTT. It specifies CASSLTGGNTEAFF.

The gene calls are TRBV7-2 and TRBJ1-3, with 8 bases that match TRBD1. After removal of 0 bases from V and 4 bases from J, the junction contained 5 bases not matched to a gene. Germline CDR1 and CDR2: SGHTA and FQGNSA. The CDR3 length is 16 residues. Here the CDR3 reads CASSLAFWTGGNTIYF. In nucleotides, the CDR3 is TGTGCCAGCAGCTTAGCGTTTTGGACAGGGGGAAACACCATATATTTT.

This clonotype was observed many times. The V gene is TRBV7-2, the J gene TRBJ2-5; D may correspond to TRBD1 or TRBD2 (5 bases each). The CDR3 sequence is 15 residues long. The V and J ends lost 4 bases and 5 bases respectively, with 17 bases between them. Germline assignment: CDR1 SGHTA and CDR2 FQGNSA. The CDR3: CASSSRGGFRETQYF. The CDR3 DNA reads as TGTGCCAGCAGCTCTCGTGGGGGTTTTCGGGAGACCCAGTACTTC.

This clonotype came up many times. The chain joins TRBV9 to TRBJ2-1; D is unclear. V was cut by 0 bases and J by 1 base, with 8 bases left in between. This CDR3 has 15 residues. Germline lookup yields CDR1 SGDLS and CDR2 YYNGEE. The CDR3 nucleotides are TGTGCCAGCAGCGTAGAACGCAATTCCTACAATGAGCAGTTCTTC. Protein product: CASSVERNSYNEQFF.

The chain is built from TRBV15 and TRBJ2-7; TRBD1 matches at 7 bases. CDR1 LNHNV and CDR2 YYDKDF come from the germline V gene (reference sequence). Trimming took 3 bases from V and 3 from J; bases not matched to a gene: 8. The CDR3 totals 15 residues. CDR3 sequence (DNA): TGTGCCACCAGCAGGGCTCTGGGACAGTTCTACGAGCAGTACTTC. Its protein is CATSRALGQFYEQYF.

This clonotype was observed at least ten times. J is TRBJ2-3 and V is TRBV20-1, with D perhaps TRBD1 or TRBD2 (5 bases each). V lost 6 bases, J lost 3 bases, and 16 bases lay in between. The germline gives CDR1 DFQATT, CDR2 SNEGSKA (reference sequence). This CDR3 is 14 amino acids long. DNA of the CDR3: TGCAGTGCCAGGCAAGGGGAGTGGACAGATACGCAGTATTTT. As protein: CSARQGEWTDTQYF.